Here is one TCR beta chain with its context. What it binds is unknown. The entry originates in a study of shared clonotypes between healthy human individuals. Notes on the study in general: Depth was large, yet rarefaction showed that sorted-subset sequencing was incomplete. Memory subsets had estimated richness that was generally smaller than that of naive subsets.

Trimming removed 7 bases from V and 1 base from J, with 11 bases in between. The CDR3 sequence is 13 residues long. The germline V gene has CDR1 SGHDT and CDR2 YYEEEE. The study separated CD4+ cells into CD45RA+ naive and CD45RA-negative memory subsets. Some clones are missing from TCRdb's copy, which holds only in-frame ones; the method was immunoSEQ multiplex PCR. This table has around 340,000 clones, over 70% appearing once. This chain joins TRBV5-6 and TRBJ1-1; D call uncertain. Sequenced material: memory CD4+ T cells sorted from blood. Subset in this sample: CD45RA-negative fraction. The source is a young man in good health. In nucleotides, the CDR3 is TGTGCCAGCCGCGCGGGCCCGAACACTGAAGCTTTCTTT. Its protein is CASRAGPNTEAFF.